The source of this T cell receptor beta chain is a study of T cells in Graves' hyperthyroidism and ophthalmopathy. Researchers amplified the TCR beta CDR3 regions from RNA transcripts. HTBI primers were used for first-round RT-PCR of the TCR CDR3. Using its own MiXCR run on the multiplex PCR reads, TCRdb lists one record per CDR3 protein. The sample consists of around 300,000 distinct CDR3 sequences, roughly 15% of them appearing once. Concerning this clonotype itself: As yet, its antigen is unknown.

Source material for PBMCs was around 10 ml fresh peripheral blood. The CDR3 is 12 amino acids. Trimming took 8 bases from V and 5 from J, leaving 15 bases between them. The germline V gene encodes CDR1 GTSNPN and CDR2 SVGIG (reference sequence). Study results and caveats: Blood samples included most of the expanded thyroid clonotypes exceeding 0.001. From stable hyperthyroidism, ophthalmopathy was set apart by a 13 V-J model.

The sequenced material came from blood. This chain links TRBV30 with TRBJ2-5, with no clear D. This clonotype originated in a woman aged 45-59 years with Graves' hyperthyroidism that later progressed to Graves' ophthalmopathy. The CDR3 here is CAQNNGGETQYF. The DNA of the CDR3 is TGTGCCCAAAACAACGGCGGCGAGACCCAGTACTTC.